This T cell receptor beta chain is from a study of T cell responses to AZD1222 COVID-19 vaccine. Study findings and constraints: Nearly half of spike-specific TCRs reportedly target unmutated variant regions.

The CDR3 has 15 amino acids. Germline V gene sequence: CDR1 SNHLY, CDR2 FYNNEI. The germline V and J ends were trimmed by 2 bases and 6 bases, with 11 bases remaining between them. As for this clone: Its specificity is unknown.

Assay: immunoSEQ multiplex PCR; the TCRdb copy retains only in-frame clones and omits some. The sample contains roughly 120,000 clones, approximately 83% of which appear only once. V gene TRBV2 combines with J gene TRBJ1-6; D perhaps matches TRBD1 (6 bases). The sample here was peripheral blood, taken on day 0 of AZD1222 vaccination. The receptor was isolated from an adult in good health. CDR3 residues: CASSEQGNSNSPLHF. The CDR3 coding sequence is TGTGCCAGCAGTGAACAGGGGAACTCTAATTCACCCCTCCACTTT.